This T cell receptor (beta chain) originates from a study of blood T cells in healthy people across ages. Trimming cost V 2 bases and J 5 bases, with 15 bases left between them. The germline V gene encodes CDR1 MNHEY and CDR2 SVGEGT. CDR3 length equals 15 residues. Through a sample-barcoded 5' primer and a J-beta primer mix, a second PCR was run for about 6 to 11 cycles. TCRdb ran MiXCR on the 5' RACE reads and lists one entry per CDR3 protein. This table has roughly 560,000 distinct CDR3 sequences, 24% appearing once. Sample donors were healthy Caucasian individuals that came from Russia, aged about 6 to 95. Each of the donors had approximately 10 milliliters of peripheral blood drawn into EDTA-treated Vacutainer tubes. As concerns this clonotype: Its antigen is undetermined.

Points from the study as a whole: Changes seen in expanded clonotypes were possibly confounded by donor CMV status left unknown.

These data also featured in a second study, about T cells of mothers and their children.

The material sequenced was blood. This chain uses TRBV6-2 or TRBV6-3 with TRBJ2-5, with D possibly TRBD2 on 5 matching bases. This sequence originates from a boy aged 5 to 17 in good health. The CDR3 spells CASSYLGTGGETQYF. Here the CDR3 DNA reads TGTGCCAGCAGTTACCTAGGAACCGGCGGGGAGACCCAGTACTTC.